This entry lists 28 T cell receptor beta chains sequenced from one sample in a study of glioma-infiltrating T cells after dendritic cell vaccination. The repertoire was sequenced with immunoSEQ multiplex PCR; TCRdb's copy has only in-frame clones and lacks some. The repertoire has tens of thousands of clones, 75% to 90% of them found once; the top ten carry 5.5% to 8%. Regarding time point: after dendritic cell vaccination, including at tumor progression/relapse. This sample comprised blood, obtained after dendritic cell vaccination. The origin of the receptors is a human donor with glioblastoma.

This chain links TRBV5-1 with TRBJ2-1; 11 bases match TRBD2. Germline lookup yields CDR1 SGHRS and CDR2 YFSETQ. The CDR3 sequence is 16 residues long. With V trimmed by 5 bases and J by 2 bases, 6 bases remained unmatched. CDR3 amino acids: CASRPLSGGAYNEQFF. CDR3 DNA sequence: TGCGCCAGCAGACCCCTTAGCGGGGGGGCCTACAATGAGCAGTTCTTC.

The gene calls are TRBV27 and TRBJ1-1, with 7 nucleotides matching TRBD1. This CDR3 is built from 16 residues. V trimming: 5 bases; J trimming: 6 bases; junction bases outside the gene matches: 15. Per the germline V gene, CDR1 is MNHEY and CDR2 is SMNVEV (reference sequence). The CDR3 region is CASSPYSTGAGSEAFF. The CDR3 DNA reads TGTGCCAGCAGTCCCTATTCCACAGGGGCCGGGTCTGAAGCTTTCTTT.

This clone was recorded only once. The genes are TRBV5-5 and TRBJ1-3, with D possibly TRBD1 on 5 matching bases. The germline V gene encodes CDR1 SGHKS and CDR2 YYEKEE (reference sequence). This CDR3 region has 14 residues. Trimming shortened V by 1 base and J by 8 bases, and 13 bases separated the two germline ends. The CDR3 is CASSLQGTKDTIYF. The CDR3 DNA reads as TGTGCCAGCAGCTTGCAGGGCACAAAGGACACCATATATTTT.

The genes are TRBV2 and TRBJ1-2; a weak D match, TRBD1 (6 bases). Deletions cut 7 bases from V and 4 bases from J, with 19 bases between. This CDR3 comprises 15 residues. CDR1 is SNHLY and CDR2 is FYNNEI in the germline V gene. CDR3 region: CASTEGRGGGYGYTF. CDR3 DNA: TGTGCCAGCACCGAAGGAAGAGGGGGTGGCTATGGCTACACCTTC.

The V call is TRBV9, the J call TRBJ2-7; 9 nucleotides line up with TRBD1. Trimming at V came to 4 bases and at J to 3 bases, leaving 8 bases not matched to a gene. Germline V gene data show CDR1 as SGDLS and CDR2 as YYNGEE. The CDR3 consists of 15 residues. CDR3 nucleotide sequence: TGTGCCAGCAGCTCCCGGGGGGACAGGGACTACGAGCAGTACTTC. Translation gives CASSSRGDRDYEQYF. Together with reference TRBV9 and TRBJ2-7, the CDR3 gives the full variable domain: DSGVTQTPKHLITATGQRVTLRCSPRSGDLSVYWYQQSLDQGLQFLIQYYNGEERAKGNILERFSAQQFPDLHSELNLSSLELGDSALYFCASSSRGDRDYEQYFGPGTRLTVT.

This clone was seen once. The chain is built from TRBV9 and TRBJ1-4; the match to TRBD1 covers 9 bases. CDR1 and CDR2 (germline): SGDLS, YYNGEE. This CDR3 is built from 14 residues. After removal of 3 bases from V and 6 bases from J, the junction contained 3 bases not matched to a gene. This CDR3 is CASSAGQGYEKLFF. The DNA for the CDR3 is TGTGCCAGCAGCGCGGGACAGGGTTATGAAAAACTGTTTTTT.

This chain joins TRBV6-1 and TRBJ2-3, with 11 bases matching TRBD2. The CDR3 has 15 residues. Germline-derived CDR1 and CDR2 are MNHNS and SASEGT. V gave up 2 bases and J gave up 4 bases; unmatched junction bases: 2. The DNA of the CDR3 is TGTGCCAGCAGTGAAATAGCGGGGGGGCCAGATACGCAGTATTTT. It yields the protein CASSEIAGGPDTQYF.

A note on this clone: Other DNA sequences in this sample translate to the same CDR3. The rearrangement uses TRBV11-2 and TRBJ2-2; D is unclear. Germline V CDR1 and CDR2: SGHAT, FQNNGV. CDR3 size: 13 residues. V was trimmed by 1 base and J by 4 bases, leaving 4 bases between them. Written as DNA, the CDR3 is TGTGCCAGCAGCTTAGCGGGCACCGGGGAGCTGTTTTTT. It yields the protein CASSLAGTGELFF.

Here the CDR3 reads CASSNGLARAGELFF. CDR3 DNA sequence: TGTGCCAGCAGCAACGGACTAGCGCGAGCCGGGGAGCTGTTTTTT. V usage is TRBV5-4 and J usage is TRBJ2-2; TRBD2 matches at 9 bases. With 4 bases clipped from V and 6 bases from J, the junction kept 7 bases outside the gene matches. The CDR3 spans 15 residues. Germline CDR1 is SGHNT and CDR2 is YYREEE (reference sequence).

This clone has only a few counts. This chain connects TRBV6-5 to TRBJ1-1, with D maybe TRBD1 (5 bases). The CDR3 covers 14 residues. Germline CDR1 reads MNHEY; CDR2 reads SVGAGI. Deletions cut 4 bases from V and 3 bases from J, with 12 bases between. CDR3 residues: CASSSGRRDTEAFF. The CDR3 DNA is TGTGCCAGCAGTTCGGGCCGCAGGGACACTGAAGCTTTCTTT.

V and J are TRBV4-2 and TRBJ2-1; D uncertain. The CDR3 consists of 13 residues. Germline CDR1 is LGHNA and CDR2 is YNFKEQ. V was clipped by 1 base and J by 4 bases, with 5 bases between them. In DNA form, the CDR3 reads TGTGCCAGCAGCCAAGGAGGATACAATGAGCAGTTCTTC. Protein: CASSQGGYNEQFF.

This chain links TRBV27 with TRBJ1-4, with D tentatively TRBD1 (6 bases). Germline V lookup: CDR1 MNHEY, CDR2 SMNVEV (reference sequence). V was shortened by 6 bases and J by 0 bases, with 11 bases between the two germline ends. The CDR3 is 15 residues long. CDR3 sequence: CASRADRTTNEKLFF. The DNA for the CDR3 is TGTGCCAGCAGAGCGGACAGAACAACTAATGAAAAACTGTTTTTT.

The rearrangement uses TRBV6-1 and TRBJ2-7; possibly TRBD2 for D (5 bases). With 5 bases removed from V and 6 bases from J, the gap between germline ends came to 17 bases. Germline V CDR1 and CDR2: MNHNS, SASEGT. The CDR3 has 14 residues. The CDR3 nucleotides read TGTGCCAGCAGTTTGGCGGGCTCCGCTGCCGAGCAGTACTTC. It codes for CASSLAGSAAEQYF.

This chain links TRBV4-1 with TRBJ1-5; D uncertain. V dropped 1 base and J dropped 5 bases, with 6 bases sitting between them. In germline, CDR1 is MGHRA, CDR2 YSYEKL. The CDR3 extends over 13 amino acids. CDR3: CASSQGGDQPQHF. CDR3 coding DNA: TGCGCCAGCAGCCAAGGGGGAGATCAGCCCCAGCATTTT.

As concerns this clone: This same CDR3 is encoded by further DNA sequences in the sample. This chain connects TRBV9 to TRBJ2-7, with a possible D match to TRBD1 (5 bases). The CDR3 spans 14 residues. The V end was cut by 2 bases, the J end by 7 bases, with 16 bases between. Germline V gene sequence: CDR1 SGDLS, CDR2 YYNGEE. The CDR3 is CASSVEDILDEQYF. Here the CDR3 DNA reads TGTGCCAGCAGCGTCGAGGACATCCTAGATGAGCAGTACTTC.

The chain has TRBV5-1 and TRBJ2-5, with D uncertain. This CDR3 spans 13 amino acids. V lost 1 base, J lost 4 bases, and 8 bases lay in between. The germline CDR1 and CDR2 sequences are SGHRS and YFSETQ. The CDR3 protein is CASSLNTGETQYF. The DNA of the CDR3 is TGCGCCAGCAGCTTGAATACCGGAGAGACCCAGTACTTC.

V usage is TRBV11-2 and J usage is TRBJ2-7, with 7 bases identical to TRBD1. V lost 4 bases to trimming and J lost 2 bases; unmatched junction nucleotides: 5. CDR1 SGHAT and CDR2 FQNNGV come from the germline V gene. This CDR3 has 14 amino acids. Written as DNA, the CDR3 is TGTGCCAGCAGCTCTTGGGACAGACCCTACGAGCAGTACTTC. Translation gives CASSSWDRPYEQYF.

The rearrangement uses TRBV7-2 and TRBJ1-5; D is uncertain. The CDR3 covers 19 residues. From germline, CDR1 is SGHTA and CDR2 FQGNSA. Trimming removed 5 bases at V and 0 bases at J, with 23 bases between. The CDR3, as DNA: TGTGCCAGCAGCCCTAGAGGGCAGGAAAGCCCTTATAGCAATCAGCCCCAGCATTTT. Protein sequence: CASSPRGQESPYSNQPQHF. Drawing the rest from reference TRBV7-2 and TRBJ1-5, the complete variable domain is GAGVSQSPSNKVTEKGKDVELRCDPISGHTALYWYRQSLGQGLEFLIYFQGNSAPDKSGLPSDRFSAERTGGSVSTLTIQRTQQEDSAVYLCASSPRGQESPYSNQPQHFGDGTRLSIL.

The genes are TRBV6-4 and TRBJ2-3; TRBD1 might be the D (5 bases). The CDR3 is 13 amino acids. Trimming removed 5 bases at V and 1 base at J, with 7 bases between. CDR1 and CDR2 (germline): MRHNA, SNTAGT. The CDR3 spells CASSTTGTDTQYF. The CDR3 coding sequence is TGTGCCAGCAGTACGACAGGCACAGATACGCAGTATTTT.

This clone was counted once. This chain links TRBV6-5 with TRBJ1-2; the D gene is possibly TRBD1 (6 bases). This CDR3 spans 16 amino acids. V was trimmed by 4 bases and J by 4 bases, leaving 19 bases between them. CDR1 is MNHEY and CDR2 is SVGAGI in the germline V gene. CDR3 bases: TGTGCCAGCAGTTCCCCCTCAAACAGGGCGACCTATGGCTACACCTTC. Amino acid sequence: CASSSPSNRATYGYTF.

The rearrangement links TRBV7-2 to TRBJ2-5, with 8 bases identical to TRBD2. The CDR3 is 15 amino acids. V trimming: 5 bases; J trimming: 5 bases; junction bases outside the gene matches: 10. The germline V gene has CDR1 SGHTA and CDR2 FQGNSA. CDR3 nucleotides: TGTGCCAGCAGCCTTCCGAGCGGGGGACGGGAGACCCAGTACTTC. This gives the protein CASSLPSGGRETQYF.

The chain couples TRBV2 to TRBJ1-2; possibly TRBD1 for D (6 bases). The CDR3 spans 14 residues. The germline V and J ends were trimmed by 6 bases and 5 bases, with 16 bases remaining between them. Germline values: CDR1 SNHLY, CDR2 FYNNEI. CDR3 sequence (DNA): TGTGCCAGCAGACAGGATACGACAGGATATGGCTACACCTTC. It yields the protein CASRQDTTGYGYTF. The variable domain in full, completed from reference TRBV2 and TRBJ1-2, reads EPEVTQTPSHQVTQMGQEVILRCVPISNHLYFYWYRQILGQKVEFLVSFYNNEISEKSEIFDDQFSVERPDGSNFTLKIRSTKLEDSAMYFCASRQDTTGYGYTFGSGTRLTVV.

This chain joins TRBV6-5 and TRBJ1-6; 7 bases align to TRBD1. The germline V gene encodes CDR1 MNHEY and CDR2 SVGAGI. The CDR3 sequence is 15 residues long. The J segment lost 1 base and the V segment lost 7 bases, leaving 4 bases of the junction unmatched. CDR3 amino acids: CASNTGVSYNSPLHF. CDR3 coding DNA: TGTGCCAGCAACACAGGGGTTTCCTATAATTCACCCCTCCACTTT.

CDR3 coding DNA: TGCAGCGCCCTTACTAGGACTTCTATTGGCTACACCTTC. It yields the protein CSALTRTSIGYTF. This rearrangement joins TRBV29-1 to TRBJ1-2, with unresolved D. Germline CDR1 reads SQVTM; CDR2 reads ANQGSEA. Between the trimmed V and J ends, which lost 7 bases and 7 bases, there was a span of 19 bases. This CDR3 is 13 amino acids long.

This clone has more than one count but fewer than ten. The chain uses TRBV7-2 and TRBJ1-5; TRBD1 is a possible D gene (5 bases). CDR1 and CDR2 (germline): SGHTA, FQGNSA. V gave up 4 bases and J gave up 6 bases, with 16 bases separating them. CDR3 length: 15 residues. DNA of the CDR3: TGTGCCAGCAGCTACTACGGGGGGTCCGGTCAGCCCCAGCATTTT. Protein product: CASSYYGGSGQPQHF. The variable domain in full, with the rest retrieved from reference TRBV7-2 and TRBJ1-5, is GAGVSQSPSNKVTEKGKDVELRCDPISGHTALYWYRQSLGQGLEFLIYFQGNSAPDKSGLPSDRFSAERTGGSVSTLTIQRTQQEDSAVYLCASSYYGGSGQPQHFGDGTRLSIL.

The CDR3: CASRTSRGAGEQYF. CDR3 coding DNA: TGCGCCAGCAGAACCTCGCGGGGGGCGGGGGAGCAGTACTTC. The chain has TRBV5-1 and TRBJ2-7, with 8 bases lining up with TRBD2. The CDR3 contains 14 residues. The V gene end was trimmed by 5 bases and the J gene end by 7 bases; junction bases not matched to a gene: 11. Germline-derived CDR1 and CDR2 are SGHRS and YFSETQ.

V gene TRBV30 combines with J gene TRBJ1-2; D is possibly TRBD1 (5 bases). Deletions cut 5 bases from V and 0 bases from J, with 16 bases between. CDR1 is GTSNPN and CDR2 is SVGIG in the germline V gene (reference sequence). The CDR3 consists of 15 residues. Here the CDR3 reads CAWDTGRVTNYGYTF. Written as DNA, the CDR3 is TGTGCCTGGGACACAGGACGGGTCACTAACTATGGCTACACCTTC.

V and J are TRBV2 and TRBJ1-2; D gene uncertain. The V gene's germline CDR1 is SNHLY and CDR2 FYNNEI. The V gene lost 6 bases and the J gene lost 4 bases, with 9 bases spanning the gap. The CDR3 has 12 amino acids. CDR3: CASSAAAYGYTF. In DNA form, the CDR3 reads TGTGCCAGCAGCGCCGCGGCCTATGGCTACACCTTC.